This TCR beta chain stems from a study of shared clonotypes between healthy human individuals. The CDR3 sequence is 14 residues long. Trimming left V 2 bases short and J 2 bases short, with 7 bases between. Germline V gene sequence: CDR1 ENHRY, CDR2 SYGVKD. Findings and limits, study-wide: About 5% was the fraction of naive CD4 clonotypes found shared across four donors. An anticipated effect of sequencing depth on clonotype sharing among donors was recognized.

The sorted-subset replicate PCRs were given around 200 ng DNA, which is about 29,000 T cell genomes. Repertoires were generated with immunoSEQ multiplex PCR, while TCRdb's copy carries only in-frame clones and drops some. In the table there are about 2.4 million clones, roughly 93% of which are singletons. As concerns this clone: The antigen is not known.

Caucasian adults residing in Nashville, Tennessee made up all the donors. The sample taken for sequencing was naive CD4+ T cells from PBMCs. The subset here: CD45RA+ positively selected. This TCR derives from a man younger than 30 in good health. Some clones in this sample may be carry-over from other donors' samples. V is TRBV10-3 and J is TRBJ2-1, with unresolved D. The DNA for the CDR3 is TGTGCCATCAGTGAGGCTAGAGCCTACAATGAGCAGTTCTTC. Protein sequence: CAISEARAYNEQFF.